Presented here are 3 T cell receptor beta chains from one specimen sequenced in a study of blood T cell repertoires in COVID-19. Sequencing was performed with immunoSEQ multiplex PCR; in TCRdb, only in-frame clones are kept and a portion is missing. The table includes about 110,000 clones, approximately 85% detected once. Sequenced: peripheral blood. The origin of the receptors is a man in his forties with acute or convalescent COVID-19.

The J gene is TRBJ1-2, the V gene TRBV29-1; D unclear. Trimming took 4 bases from V and 7 from J, leaving 13 bases between them. The CDR3 runs to 12 residues. Germline assignment: CDR1 SQVTM and CDR2 ANQGSEA. CDR3 amino acids: CSVGPEGGGYTF. Here the CDR3 DNA reads TGCAGCGTTGGGCCAGAAGGAGGTGGCTACACCTTC.

The chain employs TRBV2 and TRBJ1-5; D unclear. There are 14 residues in the CDR3. Germline V gene data show CDR1 as SNHLY and CDR2 as FYNNEI. Trimming cost V 8 bases and J 0 bases, with 11 bases left between them. The CDR3 spells CASERGYSNQPQHF. The DNA for the CDR3 is TGTGCCAGCGAACGAGGGTATAGCAATCAGCCCCAGCATTTT.

This clone was seen a few times. This rearrangement joins TRBV6-1 to TRBJ2-7; TRBD1 aligns across 8 bases. Germline lookup yields CDR1 MNHNS and CDR2 SASEGT. The CDR3 contains 16 residues. Losses at the gene ends were 3 bases for V and 5 bases for J; bases not matched to a gene: 12. CDR3 nucleotides: TGTGCCAGCAGTGAGGTAGTAGGACAGGGTGATCACGAGCAGTACTTC. Its protein is CASSEVVGQGDHEQYF.